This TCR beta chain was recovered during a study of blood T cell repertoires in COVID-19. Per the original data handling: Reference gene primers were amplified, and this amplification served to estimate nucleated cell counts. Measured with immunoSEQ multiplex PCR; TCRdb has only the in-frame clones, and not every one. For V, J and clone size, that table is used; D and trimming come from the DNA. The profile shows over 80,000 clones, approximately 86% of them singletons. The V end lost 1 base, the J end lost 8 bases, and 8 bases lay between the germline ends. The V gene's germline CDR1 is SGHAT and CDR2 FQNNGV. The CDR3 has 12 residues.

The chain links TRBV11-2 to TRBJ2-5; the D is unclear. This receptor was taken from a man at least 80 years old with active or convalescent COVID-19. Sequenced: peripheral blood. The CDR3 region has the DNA TGTGCCAGCAGCTTAGGCGGCCCAACCCAGTACTTC. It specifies CASSLGGPTQYF.